The 14 T cell receptor beta chains listed next were all sequenced from one sample in a study of cytomegalovirus exposure and HLA in healthy donors (dated by TCRdb to about 2017). The library was produced with the immunoSEQ multiplex PCR assay. The clones in this table, taken by TCRdb from immuneACCESS, are in-frame only. Not every clone is retained; where verified, under half of the shortfall comes from an unresolved V gene, and the cause of the rest is unknown. For this sample there are 65,000 to 75,000 clones; around 96% appear just once. Roughly 4.7% of the sample is taken by the ten largest. Sequenced material: PBMCs. These receptors were collected from a woman aged 18-35 years in good health and CMV-seropositive.

This clone occurred once. V is TRBV4-3 and J is TRBJ1-2; D ambiguous. Germline values: CDR1 LGHNA, CDR2 YSLEER. CDR3 length: 15 amino acids. With 4 bases removed from V and 8 bases from J, the gap between germline ends came to 20 bases. The CDR3 loop reads CASSRKSTGDGGYTF. In DNA form, the CDR3 reads TGCGCCAGCAGCCGAAAATCGACCGGGGATGGCGGCTACACCTTC.

This chain links TRBV30 with TRBJ2-7; a possible D gene is TRBD1 (6 bases). The CDR3 consists of 12 residues. Germline CDR1 GTSNPN, CDR2 SVGIG (reference sequence). Trimming stripped 5 bases from V and 6 bases from J, with 14 bases between. CDR3 loop: CAWRQTGPEQYF. In nucleotides, the CDR3 is TGTGCCTGGCGACAGACAGGACCCGAGCAGTACTTC.

The chain recombines TRBV7-6 with TRBJ2-7; TRBD1 matches at 8 bases. Trimming took 6 bases from V and 7 from J; bases not matched to a gene: 14. The CDR3 is 15 amino acids. The V gene's germline CDR1 is SGHVS and CDR2 FNYEAQ. The CDR3 here is CASSPPGQGPKEQYF. CDR3 coding DNA: TGTGCCAGCAGTCCTCCCGGACAGGGACCCAAAGAGCAGTACTTC.

This clone was seen a single time. This rearrangement joins TRBV4-2 to TRBJ2-7, with TRBD1 identical over 9 bases. Unmatched junction bases numbered 7, after V lost 4 bases and J lost 3 bases. This CDR3 has 15 amino acids. Germline V gene lookup returns CDR1 LGHNA and CDR2 YNFKEQ. The CDR3 region has the DNA TGTGCCAGCAGCCGGGGATGGGACAGGGACTACGAGCAGTACTTC. Translating gives CASSRGWDRDYEQYF.

The V call is TRBV4-2, the J call TRBJ2-2; perhaps TRBD1 as D (6 bases). The CDR3 covers 15 residues. V was shortened by 0 bases and J by 8 bases, with 13 bases between the two germline ends. Germline V gene lookup returns CDR1 LGHNA and CDR2 YNFKEQ. DNA for the CDR3: TGTGCCAGCAGCCAAGATAGACAGGTCACAGGGGAGCTGTTTTTT. Protein sequence: CASSQDRQVTGELFF.

The rearrangement links TRBV5-5 to TRBJ2-7, with 10 bases identical to TRBD2. Germline V lookup: CDR1 SGHKS, CDR2 YYEKEE (reference sequence). The CDR3 length is 15 residues. The ends lost 4 bases at V and 2 bases at J; junction bases unmatched: 6. DNA for the CDR3: TGTGCCAGCAGCGGGGGACTAGCGCTTACCTACGAGCAGTACTTC. Amino acid sequence: CASSGGLALTYEQYF.

CDR3 coding DNA: TGTGCCAGCAGTTTATATGCAGCGGAGCGGGAAAAACTGTTTTTT. This sequence encodes CASSLYAAEREKLFF. The chain uses TRBV28 and TRBJ1-4; D gene ambiguous. The V gene lost 1 base and the J gene lost 8 bases, with 14 bases spanning the gap. Germline values: CDR1 MDHEN, CDR2 SYDVKM. CDR3 length equals 15 residues.

The chain carries TRBV10-3 and TRBJ1-5; unclear D gene. Per the germline V gene, CDR1 is ENHRY and CDR2 is SYGVKD. This CDR3 is 14 amino acids long. Between the trimmed V and J ends, which lost 10 bases and 3 bases, there was a span of 16 bases. The CDR3 nucleotides are TGTGCCACACAAGGACCCGGGGACAATCAGCCCCAGCATTTT. Protein product: CATQGPGDNQPQHF.

The V and J genes are TRBV6-1 and TRBJ2-1; 11 nucleotides agree with TRBD2. CDR3 length: 14 amino acids. J gave up 6 bases and V 6 bases, and 4 bases lay outside the gene matches. Germline CDR1 MNHNS, CDR2 SASEGT. Written as DNA, the CDR3 is TGTGCCAGCAGCGGGACTAGCGGTCTCAATGAGCAGTTCTTC. It is translated as CASSGTSGLNEQFF.

The gene calls are TRBV5-4 and TRBJ1-2; no definite D call. Per germline, CDR1 SGHNT and CDR2 YYREEE (reference sequence). This CDR3 region has 12 residues. Trimming left V 5 bases short and J 5 bases short, with 10 bases between. CDR3 loop: CASSRHSYGYTF. Here the CDR3 DNA reads TGTGCCAGCAGTAGACACTCTTATGGCTACACCTTC. Combining the CDR3 with reference TRBV5-4 and TRBJ1-2 gives the whole variable domain ETGVTQSPTHLIKTRGQQVTLRCSSQSGHNTVSWYQQALGQGPQFIFQYYREEENGRGNFPPRFSGLQFPNYSSELNVNALELDDSALYLCASSRHSYGYTFGSGTRLTVV.

The V gene is TRBV7-2, the J gene TRBJ2-3, with TRBD2 matching over 7 bases. V lost 5 bases, J lost 4 bases, and 9 bases stayed unmatched. Germline-derived CDR1 and CDR2 are SGHTA and FQGNSA. The CDR3 is 15 amino acids. Here the CDR3 reads CASSQSGTGADTQYF. In DNA form, the CDR3 reads TGTGCCAGCAGCCAAAGCGGGACGGGAGCAGATACGCAGTATTTT. Variable domain in full (rest from reference TRBV7-2 and TRBJ2-3): GAGVSQSPSNKVTEKGKDVELRCDPISGHTALYWYRQSLGQGLEFLIYFQGNSAPDKSGLPSDRFSAERTGGSVSTLTIQRTQQEDSAVYLCASSQSGTGADTQYFGPGTRLTVL.

The V gene is TRBV9, the J gene TRBJ2-3; unclear D gene. The V end lost 4 bases, the J end lost 6 bases, and 9 bases lay between the germline ends. Germline V gives CDR1 SGDLS, CDR2 YYNGEE. The CDR3 is 12 amino acids. The CDR3 protein is CASSPSEDTQYF. As DNA, the CDR3 is TGTGCCAGCAGCCCCTCCGAGGATACGCAGTATTTT.

This clone appeared once. The V gene is TRBV28, the J gene TRBJ2-3; 15 bases map to TRBD2. J lost 5 bases, V lost 4 bases, and 16 bases had no gene match. The CDR3 totals 20 residues. The germline V gene has CDR1 MDHEN and CDR2 SYDVKM. CDR3 coding DNA: TGTGCCAGCAGTTCCCGAGTGATCAGGACTAGCGGGAGGGCCCGAGATACGCAGTATTTT. Translating it yields CASSSRVIRTSGRARDTQYF.

The gene calls are TRBV29-1 and TRBJ1-1; D is possibly TRBD1 (5 bases). The CDR3 sequence is 13 residues long. V was shortened by 2 bases and J by 5 bases, with 12 bases between the two germline ends. Germline V gene data show CDR1 as SQVTM and CDR2 as ANQGSEA. CDR3 in amino acids: CSVERGGRTEAFF. CDR3 nucleotide sequence: TGCAGCGTTGAAAGGGGTGGGAGGACTGAAGCTTTCTTT.